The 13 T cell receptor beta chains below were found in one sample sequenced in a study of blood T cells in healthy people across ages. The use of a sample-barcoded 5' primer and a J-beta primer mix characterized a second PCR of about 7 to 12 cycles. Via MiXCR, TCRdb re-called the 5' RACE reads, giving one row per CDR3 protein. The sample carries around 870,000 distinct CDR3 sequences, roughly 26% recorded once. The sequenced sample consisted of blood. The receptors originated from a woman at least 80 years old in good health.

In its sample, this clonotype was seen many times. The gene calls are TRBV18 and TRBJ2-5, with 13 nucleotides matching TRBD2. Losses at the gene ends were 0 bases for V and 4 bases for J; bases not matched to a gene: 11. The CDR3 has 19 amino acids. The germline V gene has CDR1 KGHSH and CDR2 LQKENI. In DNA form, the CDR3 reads TGTGCCAGCTCACCACCGAAACTAGCGGGGGGGCCGCTCACAGAGACCCAGTACTTC. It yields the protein CASSPPKLAGGPLTETQYF.

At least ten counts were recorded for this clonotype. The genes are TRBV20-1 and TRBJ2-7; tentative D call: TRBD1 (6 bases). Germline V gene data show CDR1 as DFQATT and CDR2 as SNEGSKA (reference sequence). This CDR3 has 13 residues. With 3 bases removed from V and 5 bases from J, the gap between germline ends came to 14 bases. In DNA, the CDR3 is TGCAGTGCTAGTAAGGGGGTATCCAACGAGCAGTACTTC. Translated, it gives CSASKGVSNEQYF.

The CDR3 sequence is CSPRTGGTEAFF. CDR3 DNA: TGCAGTCCGAGGACAGGGGGCACTGAAGCTTTCTTT. The chain is built from TRBV20-1 and TRBJ1-1; 10 bases agree with TRBD1. Germline V gene sequence: CDR1 DFQATT, CDR2 SNEGSKA (reference sequence). This CDR3 region has 12 residues. The junction had 4 bases not matched to a gene; V was cut back by 8 bases and J by 4 bases.

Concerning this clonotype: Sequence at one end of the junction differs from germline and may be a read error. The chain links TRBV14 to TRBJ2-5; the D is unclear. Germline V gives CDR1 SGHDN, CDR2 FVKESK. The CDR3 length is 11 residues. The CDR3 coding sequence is TGTGCCGGCAGCCAAGCCGGCAGGCTGTACTTC. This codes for CAGSQAGRLYF.

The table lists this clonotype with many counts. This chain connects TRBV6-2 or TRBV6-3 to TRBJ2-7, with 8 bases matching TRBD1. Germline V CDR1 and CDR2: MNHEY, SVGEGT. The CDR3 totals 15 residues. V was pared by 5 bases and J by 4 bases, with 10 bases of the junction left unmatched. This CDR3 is CASSISGTGGYEQYF. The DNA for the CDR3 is TGTGCCAGCAGTATCTCCGGGACAGGCGGATACGAGCAGTACTTC.

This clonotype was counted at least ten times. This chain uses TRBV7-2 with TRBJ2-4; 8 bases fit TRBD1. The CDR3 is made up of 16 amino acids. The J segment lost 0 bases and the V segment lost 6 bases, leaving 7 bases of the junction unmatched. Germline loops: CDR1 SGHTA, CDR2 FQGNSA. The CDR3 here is CASSQDRGQAKNIQYF. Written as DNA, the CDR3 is TGTGCCAGCAGTCAAGACAGGGGTCAAGCCAAAAACATTCAGTACTTC.

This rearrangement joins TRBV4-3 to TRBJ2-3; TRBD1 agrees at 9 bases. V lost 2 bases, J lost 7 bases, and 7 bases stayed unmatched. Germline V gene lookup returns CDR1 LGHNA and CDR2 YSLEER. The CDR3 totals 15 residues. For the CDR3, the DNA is TGCGCCAGCAGCCAAAATGGACAGGGGATGAATACGCAGTATTTT. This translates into CASSQNGQGMNTQYF.

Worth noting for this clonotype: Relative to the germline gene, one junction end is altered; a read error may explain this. The CDR3 sequence is CASSARDRGGYGYIF. CDR3 DNA sequence: TGTGCCAGCAGTGCCAGGGACAGGGGAGGCTATGGCTACATCTTC. This chain connects TRBV27 to TRBJ1-2, with TRBD1 matching 10 bases. The CDR3 extends over 15 amino acids. Germline assignment: CDR1 MNHEY and CDR2 SMNVEV (reference sequence).

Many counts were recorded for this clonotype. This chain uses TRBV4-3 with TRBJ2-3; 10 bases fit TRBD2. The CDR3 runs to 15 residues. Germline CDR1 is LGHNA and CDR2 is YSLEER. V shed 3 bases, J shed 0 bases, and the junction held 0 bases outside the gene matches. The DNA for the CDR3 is TGCGCCAGCAGCCAGACTAGCGGGAGCACAGATACGCAGTATTTT. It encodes CASSQTSGSTDTQYF.

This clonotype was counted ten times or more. CDR3 DNA: TGTGCCAGCAGTTACTCGACTAGCGGGGGGTGGGAGACCCAGTACTTC. Translation: CASSYSTSGGWETQYF. This sequence joins TRBV6-5 and TRBJ2-5, with 13 bases aligning to TRBD2. This CDR3 is built from 16 residues. CDR1 is MNHEY, CDR2 SVGAGI, per germline. Unmatched junction bases numbered 3, after V lost 0 bases and J lost 5 bases.

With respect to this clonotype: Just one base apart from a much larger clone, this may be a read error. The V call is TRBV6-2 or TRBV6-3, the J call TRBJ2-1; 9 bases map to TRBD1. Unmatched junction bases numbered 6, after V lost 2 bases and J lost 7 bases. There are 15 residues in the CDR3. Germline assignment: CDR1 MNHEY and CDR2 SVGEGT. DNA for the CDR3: TGTGCCAGCAGTTACCTGACGACAGGGGGGAATGAGCAGTTCTTC. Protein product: CASSYLTTGGNEQFF.

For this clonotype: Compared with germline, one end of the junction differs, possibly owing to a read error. The CDR3 loop is CASTLGPGANTGELFF. DNA for the CDR3: TGTGCCAGCACCTTAGGGCCGGGGGCGAACACCGGGGAGCTGTTTTTT. The chain is built from TRBV7-9 and TRBJ2-2, with D possibly TRBD2 on 6 matching bases. In germline, CDR1 is SEHNR, CDR2 FQNEAQ (reference sequence). CDR3 length: 16 amino acids.

CDR3 sequence: CASSYPQDSYLFYGYTF. The CDR3 DNA reads as TGTGCCAGCAGTTACCCTCAGGACAGTTATTTATTCTATGGCTACACCTTC. The J gene is TRBJ1-2, the V gene TRBV28; a weak D match, TRBD1 (6 bases). Germline-derived CDR1 and CDR2 are MDHEN and SYDVKM. This CDR3 is 17 amino acids long. V gave up 4 bases and J gave up 4 bases, with 22 bases separating them.